This T cell receptor beta chain is from a study of CD8 T cells in ankylosing spondylitis (TCRdb year 2017). About the investigation overall: To find TCR variants linked to disease, the study profiled T cell receptor beta repertoires in ankylosing spondylitis patients and healthy donors. The whole study cohort included 108 healthy donors and 20 to 30 ankylosing spondylitis patients. Peripheral blood was sampled, and synovial fluid was also collected from ankylosing spondylitis patients. General findings and caveats noted by the study authors: A TCR beta motif of fewer than 10 highly homologous amino acid variants appeared characteristic of blood from ankylosing spondylitis patients. A CD8+ phenotype was shown by the disease-linked clones, which were found at relatively low frequencies in peripheral blood. Significant enrichment of the disease-linked clones was reported in matched synovial fluid samples from ankylosing spondylitis patients. Some motif variants had previously been reported in the synovial fluid and blood of reactive arthritis patients, which suggests shared mechanisms of disease initiation.

In regard to this clonotype: Its antigen is still unknown. Qualities for individual bases were not recorded, and no much larger clone is one base off.

Sequencer: Illumina HiSeq 2500. Quantitative 5'-RACE with molecular barcodes was the method used to prepare the TCR beta libraries. In the authors' own workflow: To identify disease-linked TCR variants, a new computational method was used, one built on a probabilistic model of VDJ rearrangement. TCRdb passed the public sequencing reads through fastp at Q25 and MiXCR, retaining productive beta sequences. Identical CDR3 proteins give one entry, which carries the most common genes and DNA. The V and J calls reflect TCRdb's pipeline rather than the authors' work. This sample gives fewer than 650,000 distinct CDR3 sequences in total; roughly 13% of them show up just once. Nearly 7% of the sample belongs to the ten largest clones. V was cut back by 3 bases and J by 3 bases, leaving a gap of 12 bases between them. The CDR3 numbers 15 residues from cysteine through phenylalanine. CDR3 DNA is the only sequence kept; it has 45 bases, read in frame from the first base. As encoded in the germline V gene (reference sequence), CDR1 is LNHNV while CDR2 is YYDKDF.

This clonotype was sampled from a male donor with ankylosing spondylitis. Rearrangement joined TRBV15 to TRBJ1-5; tentative D gene TRBD1, with 6 bases matching. Sequenced: blood, either unsorted or a sorted T cell fraction (not recorded which). The CDR3 protein is CATSREDRPNQPQHF. At the DNA level, the sequence is TGTGCCACCAGCAGGGAGGACAGACCCAATCAGCCCCAGCATTTT.